A selection of T cell receptor beta chains follows, all from one sample in a study of blood T cell repertoires in COVID-19. Using immunoSEQ multiplex PCR, the repertoire was profiled, and TCRdb retains in-frame clones only, with some absent. The table records about 280,000 clones, almost 90% of them present only once. The sequenced sample was peripheral blood. The receptors stem from a woman aged 25 to 45 with COVID-19, enrolled during active disease. Both conserved end residues are part of each CDR3. Fields, in order: CDR3 length, V gene, clone size, J gene, D gene, CDR3 protein, CDR3 DNA. D genes are given only for firm matches. Expanded clones are given a class, and other clones once, few, many or no size at all.

CDR3 length: 15; V gene: TRBV2; clone size: NA; J gene: TRBJ1-5; D gene: NA; CDR3 protein: CASSEDRGSNQPQHF; CDR3 DNA: TGTGCCAGCAGTGAGGACAGAGGAAGCAATCAGCCCCAGCATTTT
CDR3 length: 14; V gene: TRBV27; clone size: once; J gene: TRBJ2-7; D gene: NA; CDR3 protein: CASSPIRLSYEQYF; CDR3 DNA: TGTGCCAGCAGTCCAATCCGACTTTCCTACGAGCAGTACTTC
CDR3 length: 15; V gene: TRBV4-1; clone size: NA; J gene: TRBJ2-3; D gene: NA; CDR3 protein: CASSPSGGVTDTQYF; CDR3 DNA: TGCGCCAGCAGCCCCTCCGGCGGGGTCACAGATACGCAGTATTTT
CDR3 length: 13; V gene: TRBV30; clone size: NA; J gene: TRBJ1-6; D gene: NA; CDR3 protein: CAWTGAYNSPLHF; CDR3 DNA: TGTGCCTGGACAGGGGCCTATAATTCACCCCTCCACTTT
CDR3 length: 12; V gene: TRBV18; clone size: NA; J gene: TRBJ2-7; D gene: TRBD2; CDR3 protein: CASSPGRDEQYF; CDR3 DNA: TGTGCCAGCTCACCTGGGAGGGACGAGCAGTACTTC
CDR3 length: 12; V gene: TRBV28; clone size: NA; J gene: TRBJ1-2; D gene: NA; CDR3 protein: CASSPSNYGYTF; CDR3 DNA: TGTGCCAGCAGCCCATCAAACTATGGCTACACCTTC
CDR3 length: 14; V gene: TRBV10-3; clone size: once; J gene: TRBJ2-1; D gene: TRBD2; CDR3 protein: CAISELAGFNEQFF; CDR3 DNA: TGTGCCATCAGTGAACTAGCGGGATTCAATGAGCAGTTCTTC
CDR3 length: 14; V gene: TRBV3-1/TRBV3-2; clone size: NA; J gene: TRBJ1-4; D gene: TRBD1; CDR3 protein: CASSPRDRAEKLFF; CDR3 DNA: TGTGCCAGCAGCCCCCGGGACAGGGCTGAAAAACTGTTTTTT
CDR3 length: 12; V gene: TRBV29-1; clone size: NA; J gene: TRBJ2-1; D gene: TRBD1; CDR3 protein: CSVGTGKNEQFF; CDR3 DNA: TGCAGCGTCGGGACAGGGAAAAATGAGCAGTTCTTC
CDR3 length: 13; V gene: TRBV14; clone size: NA; J gene: TRBJ2-1; D gene: NA; CDR3 protein: CASSRVVNNEQFF; CDR3 DNA: TGTGCCAGCAGTCGGGTCGTGAACAATGAGCAGTTCTTC
CDR3 length: 15; V gene: TRBV5-1; clone size: NA; J gene: TRBJ1-6; D gene: NA; CDR3 protein: CASSLNPGMDSPLHF; CDR3 DNA: TGCGCCAGCAGCTTGAATCCGGGGATGGATTCACCCCTCCACTTT
CDR3 length: 15; V gene: TRBV2; clone size: NA; J gene: TRBJ1-5; D gene: TRBD1; CDR3 protein: CASSGGDSWRQPQHF; CDR3 DNA: TGTGCCAGCAGTGGAGGGGACAGCTGGCGTCAGCCCCAGCATTTT
CDR3 length: 13; V gene: TRBV30; clone size: NA; J gene: TRBJ1-1; D gene: NA; CDR3 protein: CASSGHSNTEAFF; CDR3 DNA: TGTGCCTCCTCGGGACACTCGAACACTGAAGCTTTCTTT
CDR3 length: 16; V gene: TRBV3-1/TRBV3-2; clone size: NA; J gene: TRBJ2-7; D gene: TRBD2; CDR3 protein: CASSQDRTSETYEQYF; CDR3 DNA: TGTGCCAGCAGCCAAGATCGGACTAGCGAGACCTACGAGCAGTACTTC
CDR3 length: 16; V gene: TRBV28; clone size: NA; J gene: TRBJ2-2; D gene: NA; CDR3 protein: CASSPLLGLNTGELFF; CDR3 DNA: TGTGCCAGCAGCCCTCTCCTAGGCCTCAACACCGGGGAGCTGTTTTTT
CDR3 length: 14; V gene: TRBV19; clone size: NA; J gene: TRBJ2-7; D gene: NA; CDR3 protein: CASSISDSAYEQYF; CDR3 DNA: TGTGCCAGTAGTATTAGTGACTCAGCTTACGAGCAGTACTTC
CDR3 length: 15; V gene: TRBV2; clone size: once; J gene: TRBJ2-3; D gene: NA; CDR3 protein: CASSEWTEATDTQYF; CDR3 DNA: TGTGCCAGCAGTGAATGGACAGAGGCCACAGATACGCAGTATTTT